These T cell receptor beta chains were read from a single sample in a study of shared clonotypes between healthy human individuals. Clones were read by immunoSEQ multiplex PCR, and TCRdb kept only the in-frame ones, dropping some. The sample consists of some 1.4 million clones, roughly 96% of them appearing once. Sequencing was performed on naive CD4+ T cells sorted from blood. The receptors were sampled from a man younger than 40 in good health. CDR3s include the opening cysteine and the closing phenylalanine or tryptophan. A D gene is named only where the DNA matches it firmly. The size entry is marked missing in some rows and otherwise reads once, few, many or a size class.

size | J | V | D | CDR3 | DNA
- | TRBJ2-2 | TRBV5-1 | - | CASSERTAGYNTGELFF | TGCGCCAGCAGTGAACGGACAGCGGGGTATAACACCGGGGAGCTGTTTTTT
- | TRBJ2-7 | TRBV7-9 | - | CASSDIYEQYF | TGTGCCAGCAGCGACATCTACGAGCAGTACTTC
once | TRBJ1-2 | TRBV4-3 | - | CASSQDRANYGYTF | TGCGCCAGCAGCCAAGACAGGGCTAACTATGGCTACACCTTC
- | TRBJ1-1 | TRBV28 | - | CATGGVTEAFF | TGTGCCACCGGCGGGGTTACTGAAGCTTTCTTT
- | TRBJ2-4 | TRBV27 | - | CASSPAGAKNIQYF | TGTGCCAGCAGTCCCGCCGGGGCCAAAAACATTCAGTACTTC
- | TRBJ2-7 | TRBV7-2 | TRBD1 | CASSFGTGGYEQYF | TGTGCCAGCAGCTTTGGGACAGGGGGCTACGAGCAGTACTTC
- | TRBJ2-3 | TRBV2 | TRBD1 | CASFPRQRGQSADTQYF | TGTGCCAGCTTCCCGCGTCAAAGGGGGCAATCGGCAGATACGCAGTATTTT
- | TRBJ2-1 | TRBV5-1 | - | CASSRDWDESYNEQFF | TGCGCCAGCAGCCGCGATTGGGACGAGTCCTACAATGAGCAGTTCTTC
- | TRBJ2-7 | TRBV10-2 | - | CASSDRSPFYEQYF | TGCGCCAGCAGTGACAGGTCCCCTTTCTACGAGCAGTACTTC
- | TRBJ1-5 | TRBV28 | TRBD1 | CASSLDRENQPQHF | TGTGCCAGCAGTTTAGACAGGGAAAATCAGCCCCAGCATTTT
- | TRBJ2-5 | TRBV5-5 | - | CASTLGVNAETQYF | TGTGCCAGCACCCTAGGAGTTAATGCAGAGACCCAGTACTTC
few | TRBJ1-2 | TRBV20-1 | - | CSASGSGYTF | TGCAGTGCCTCGGGGAGTGGCTACACCTTC
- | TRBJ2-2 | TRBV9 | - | CASSAQGALTGELFF | TGTGCCAGCTCGGCCCAAGGGGCGTTAACCGGGGAGCTGTTTTTT
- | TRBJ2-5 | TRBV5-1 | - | CASSLEGETQYF | TGCGCCAGCAGTTTGGAAGGGGAGACCCAGTACTTC
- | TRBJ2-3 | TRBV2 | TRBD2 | CASSGGRVGTDTQYF | TGTGCCAGCAGTGGTGGGAGGGTGGGCACAGATACGCAGTATTTT
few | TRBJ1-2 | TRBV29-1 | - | CSVEVIQGTYTF | TGCAGCGTTGAAGTGATACAGGGAACGTACACCTTC
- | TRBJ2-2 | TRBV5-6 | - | CASSTATRGTGELFF | TGTGCCAGCAGCACGGCGACTAGGGGCACCGGGGAGCTGTTTTTT
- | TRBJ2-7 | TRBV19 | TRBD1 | CASSITGGNEQYF | TGTGCCAGTAGTATAACAGGGGGCAACGAGCAGTACTTC
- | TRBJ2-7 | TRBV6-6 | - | CASSTRLQQYF | TGTGCCAGCAGTACAAGACTTCAGCAGTACTTC
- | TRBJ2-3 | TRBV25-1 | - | CASSGGTLVTDTQYF | TGTGCCAGCAGTGGTGGGACCCTTGTCACAGATACGCAGTATTTT